These 16 T cell receptor beta chains came from one sample sequenced in a study of T-cell reconstitution after alpha-beta-depleted transplantation in children. As it was prepared, the TCRbeta library received unique molecular identifiers. MiXCR, run by TCRdb on the PCR reads, gives a single entry per CDR3 protein. The data contain hundreds of thousands of distinct CDR3 sequences, about a tenth of them singletons. The sequences come from PBMCs, collected before TCRalphabeta/CD19-depleted stem cell transplant. The receptor source for this set is a child younger than two with acute myeloid leukemia, due to receive a stem cell transplant.

Many counts were recorded for this clonotype. The chain carries TRBV12-3 or TRBV12-4 and TRBJ1-1; D is perhaps TRBD1 (5 bases). The CDR3 runs 12 residues. Trimming cost V 8 bases and J 4 bases, with 11 bases left between them. The CDR3 region has the DNA TGTGCCAGCCGGGGGGAGGGCACTGAAGCTTTCTTT. It translates to CASRGEGTEAFF.

This clonotype was detected ten times or more. V gene TRBV11-2 combines with J gene TRBJ2-7, with D unclear. Germline V gene data show CDR1 as SGHAT and CDR2 as FQNNGV. The V and J ends lost 5 bases and 2 bases respectively, with 16 bases between them. The CDR3 contains 15 residues. The DNA of the CDR3 is TGTGCCAGCAGCCCATCGACACCTGGTCCCTACGAGCAGTACTTC. It yields the protein CASSPSTPGPYEQYF.

This clonotype came up many times. The chain uses TRBV20-1 and TRBJ2-7; D is perhaps TRBD2 (6 bases). V lost 7 bases and J 4 bases, leaving 11 bases between the germline ends. The CDR3 covers 11 residues. Germline-derived CDR1 and CDR2 are DFQATT and SNEGSKA (reference sequence). CDR3 residues: CSGGRGYEQYF. The CDR3 bases are TGCAGTGGGGGCCGGGGGTACGAGCAGTACTTC.

The rearrangement joins TRBV18 to TRBJ1-5; no firm D call. V shed 2 bases and J shed 6 bases, with 14 bases lying between them. CDR3 length equals 15 residues. Germline V gene data show CDR1 as KGHSH and CDR2 as LQKENI. The CDR3 loop is CASSPVAVAAQPQHF. As DNA, the CDR3 is TGTGCCAGCTCACCAGTGGCAGTAGCAGCTCAGCCCCAGCATTTT.

Ten or more counts support this clonotype. The J gene is TRBJ1-2, the V gene TRBV6-5, with D maybe TRBD1 (6 bases). The CDR3 runs 15 residues. Trimming took off 2 bases at V and 8 bases at J, with 18 bases between the two ends. Germline CDR1 is MNHEY and CDR2 is SVGAGI. CDR3 protein: CASSYGGRSLLGYTF. CDR3 DNA: TGTGCCAGCAGTTACGGGGGCCGGTCCCTTCTGGGCTACACCTTC.

This clonotype was recorded at least ten times. This sequence joins TRBV5-6 and TRBJ1-5, with no clear D. The CDR3 loop spans 14 amino acids. V lost 2 bases, J lost 5 bases, and 11 bases lay in between. Germline V gives CDR1 SGHDT, CDR2 YYEEEE. The CDR3: CASSFRTSDQPQHF. The DNA for the CDR3 is TGTGCCAGCAGCTTTCGGACTTCTGATCAGCCCCAGCATTTT.

This clonotype was recorded at least ten times. V usage is TRBV5-1 and J usage is TRBJ2-3; 7 nucleotides align to TRBD2. The CDR3 covers 16 residues. V was pared by 4 bases and J by 2 bases, with 10 bases of the junction left unmatched. From germline, CDR1 is SGHRS and CDR2 YFSETQ. The CDR3 loop is CASSLGLGDYTDTQYF. As DNA, the CDR3 is TGCGCCAGCAGCCTTGGATTAGGGGACTACACAGATACGCAGTATTTT.

The chain links TRBV10-2 to TRBJ2-7; 9 bases align to TRBD2. The junction had 3 bases not matched to a gene; V was cut back by 3 bases and J by 0 bases. Per germline, CDR1 WSHSY and CDR2 SAAADI. The CDR3 covers 15 residues. The CDR3 spells CASSDPGLASYEQYF. As DNA, the CDR3 is TGCGCCAGCAGTGATCCGGGACTAGCCTCCTACGAGCAGTACTTC.

This clonotype was found many times. The CDR3: CASRPAAEAGIIQYF. The CDR3 DNA reads as TGTGCCAGCAGACCGGCGGCCGAGGCGGGAATCATTCAGTACTTC. The gene calls are TRBV6-1 and TRBJ2-4, with TRBD2 as a possible D gene (6 bases). The CDR3 extends over 15 amino acids. The V gene's germline CDR1 is MNHNS and CDR2 SASEGT. V lost 6 bases to trimming and J lost 9 bases, with 21 bases between them.

Of note for this clonotype: This could be a read error, since a much larger clone is one nucleotide away. The CDR3 loop reads CSATDKGLSSYNEQFF. CDR3 sequence (DNA): TGCAGTGCCACCGACAAGGGACTGAGCTCCTACAATGAGCAGTTCTTC. This chain uses TRBV20-1 with TRBJ2-1; a weak D match, TRBD2 (6 bases). Germline V gives CDR1 DFQATT, CDR2 SNEGSKA (reference sequence). This CDR3 has 16 residues. V was cut by 6 bases and J by 0 bases, with 18 bases left in between.

The rearrangement links TRBV5-1 to TRBJ1-1, with TRBD1 as a possible D gene (5 bases). The CDR3 consists of 15 residues. V was pared by 5 bases and J by 1 base, with 15 bases between. Germline V lookup: CDR1 SGHRS, CDR2 YFSETQ. Written as DNA, the CDR3 is TGCGCCAGCAGGACCCGGGGGTTCTGGAACACTGAAGCTTTCTTT. This gives the protein CASRTRGFWNTEAFF.

This clonotype appeared many times. The rearrangement links TRBV4-2 to TRBJ1-1; no firm D call. Germline CDR1 and CDR2: LGHNA and YNFKEQ. The V gene lost 1 base and the J gene lost 1 base, with 7 bases spanning the gap. CDR3 length: 14 residues. The CDR3 region is CASSQGGANTEAFF. CDR3 DNA sequence: TGTGCCAGCAGCCAAGGAGGAGCGAACACTGAAGCTTTCTTT.

This clonotype was seen repeatedly, ten times or more. The chain employs TRBV3-1 and TRBJ1-2, with D possibly matching TRBD1 (5 bases). Trimming took off 3 bases at V and 2 bases at J, with 7 bases between the two ends. This CDR3 spans 13 amino acids. Looked up from germline, CDR1 is LGHDT and CDR2 is YNNKEL (reference sequence). The CDR3 loop is CASSQGQNYGYTF. CDR3 nucleotides: TGTGCCAGCAGCCAGGGGCAGAACTATGGCTACACCTTC.

V is TRBV7-8 and J is TRBJ2-5, with D unclear. The CDR3 is made up of 12 amino acids. The V end was cut by 4 bases, the J end by 6 bases, with 9 bases between. Per germline, CDR1 SGHVS and CDR2 FQNEAQ. The CDR3 nucleotides read TGTGCCAGCAGCTCCCTTGGTCAGACCCAGTACTTC. This encodes CASSSLGQTQYF.

The chain joins TRBV5-1 to TRBJ1-2; 9 bases align to TRBD1. The V segment lost 4 bases and the J segment 13 bases; nucleotides outside the gene matches: 11. CDR1 SGHRS and CDR2 YFSETQ come from the germline V gene. The CDR3 loop spans 13 amino acids. Here the CDR3 reads CASSIWDREKGTF. CDR3 nucleotide sequence: TGCGCCAGCAGCATATGGGACAGGGAAAAGGGCACCTTC.

This clonotype was picked up many times. The genes are TRBV3-1 and TRBJ2-5; D is uncertain. V lost 8 bases and J 4 bases, leaving 8 bases between the germline ends. This CDR3 is 11 amino acids long. Germline-derived CDR1 and CDR2 are LGHDT and YNNKEL (reference sequence). The CDR3 DNA reads as TGTGCCAGCGAAGGCACAGAGACCCAGTACTTC. This gives the protein CASEGTETQYF.